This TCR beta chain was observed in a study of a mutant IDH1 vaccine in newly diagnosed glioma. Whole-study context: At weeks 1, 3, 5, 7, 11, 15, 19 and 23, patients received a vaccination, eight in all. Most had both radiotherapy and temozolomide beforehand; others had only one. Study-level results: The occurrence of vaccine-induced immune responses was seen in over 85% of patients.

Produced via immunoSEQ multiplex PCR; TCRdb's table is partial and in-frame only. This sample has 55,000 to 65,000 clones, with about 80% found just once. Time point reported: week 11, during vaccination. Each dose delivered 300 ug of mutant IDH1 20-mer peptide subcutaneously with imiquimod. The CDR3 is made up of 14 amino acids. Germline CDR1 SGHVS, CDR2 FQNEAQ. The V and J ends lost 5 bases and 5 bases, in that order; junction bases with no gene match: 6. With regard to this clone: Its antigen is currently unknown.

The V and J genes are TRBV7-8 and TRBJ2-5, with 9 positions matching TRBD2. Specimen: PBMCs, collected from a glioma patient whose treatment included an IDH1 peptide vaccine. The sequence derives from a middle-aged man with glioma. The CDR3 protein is CASSPRGGRETQYF. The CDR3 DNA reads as TGTGCCAGCAGCCCGCGGGGGGGCCGCGAGACCCAGTACTTC.